This entry lists 14 T cell receptor beta chains sequenced from one sample in a study of blood T cell repertoires in COVID-19. Profiled with immunoSEQ multiplex PCR; TCRdb holds only in-frame clones, not every one. The profile covers around 160,000 clones, with around 85% appearing a single time and about 3% taken by the ten largest. The sample taken for sequencing was peripheral blood. Receptor source: a woman aged 40 to 49 with active or convalescent COVID-19.

This clone has more than one count but fewer than ten. The chain links TRBV29-1 to TRBJ1-1; D unclear. The V gene lost 3 bases and the J gene lost 1 base, with 9 bases spanning the gap. The CDR3 is made up of 13 amino acids. In germline, CDR1 is SQVTM, CDR2 ANQGSEA. CDR3 DNA sequence: TGCAGCGTTGAGGACTTTAAGAACACTGAAGCTTTCTTT. Translation: CSVEDFKNTEAFF.

This clone was counted only a few times. Distinct nucleotide sequences in the sample also encode this CDR3. J is TRBJ1-2 and V is TRBV28; D remains ambiguous. The CDR3 contains 12 residues. Between the trimmed V and J ends, which lost 2 bases and 7 bases, there was a span of 8 bases. Germline V gives CDR1 MDHEN, CDR2 SYDVKM. In nucleotides, the CDR3 is TGTGCCAGCAGTTTAAGTACGGGTGGCTACACCTTC. Translated: CASSLSTGGYTF.

This chain connects TRBV7-9 to TRBJ1-2; 7 nucleotides align to TRBD1. Germline values: CDR1 SEHNR, CDR2 FQNEAQ (reference sequence). Trimming cost V 4 bases and J 4 bases; bases outside gene matches: 6. CDR3 length: 14 residues. The DNA of the CDR3 is TGTGCCAGCAGCTCAAACAGGGGAGGCTATGGCTACACCTTC. Translated: CASSSNRGGYGYTF.

The chain carries TRBV19 and TRBJ1-1, with 7 bases identical to TRBD1. The CDR3 runs to 13 residues. V shed 9 bases and J 1 base; nucleotides not matched to a gene: 5. Germline V gives CDR1 LNHDA, CDR2 SQIVND (reference sequence). The CDR3 loop reads CASPDRSNTEAFF. In nucleotides, the CDR3 is TGTGCCAGCCCGGACAGGTCGAACACTGAAGCTTTCTTT.

V usage is TRBV4-1 and J usage is TRBJ1-1, with TRBD1 matching over 9 bases. Germline lookup yields CDR1 MGHRA and CDR2 YSYEKL. The CDR3 totals 17 residues. After removal of 1 base from V and 3 bases from J, the junction contained 9 bases not matched to a gene. The CDR3 sequence: CASSQVPGQGPDTEAFF. Written as DNA, the CDR3 is TGCGCCAGCAGCCAAGTCCCGGGACAGGGTCCGGACACTGAAGCTTTCTTT.

The chain joins TRBV28 to TRBJ2-2; no definite D call. Looked up from germline, CDR1 is MDHEN and CDR2 is SYDVKM. The CDR3 loop spans 13 amino acids. Trimming stripped 3 bases from V and 4 bases from J, with 6 bases between. The CDR3 here is CASSFIITGELFF. For the CDR3, the DNA is TGTGCCAGCAGTTTCATCATCACCGGGGAGCTGTTTTTT.

The chain recombines TRBV6-5 with TRBJ1-2; D remains ambiguous. Germline values: CDR1 MNHEY, CDR2 SVGAGI. Trimming took 0 bases from V and 6 from J, leaving 14 bases between them. The CDR3 runs to 15 residues. The DNA of the CDR3 is TGTGCCAGCAGTTACTCGCAACGGCAGAGGAATGGCTACACCTTC. It codes for CASSYSQRQRNGYTF.

V and J are TRBV30 and TRBJ1-3; 8 bases match TRBD1. Germline assignment: CDR1 GTSNPN and CDR2 SVGIG (reference sequence). V shed 4 bases, J shed 4 bases, and the junction held 9 bases outside the gene matches. The CDR3 has 15 residues. Here the CDR3 reads CAWTGQGGFGNTIYF. In DNA form, the CDR3 reads TGTGCCTGGACCGGACAGGGAGGATTCGGAAACACCATATATTTT.

This chain links TRBV27 with TRBJ1-5; D gene ambiguous. This CDR3 comprises 15 residues. Germline CDR1 and CDR2: MNHEY and SMNVEV (reference sequence). Between the trimmed V and J ends, which lost 2 bases and 1 base, there was a span of 9 bases. CDR3 protein: CASSLAPRSNQPQHF. Written as DNA, the CDR3 is TGTGCCAGCAGTTTAGCTCCGAGGAGCAATCAGCCCCAGCATTTT.

This chain links TRBV18 with TRBJ2-2; D uncertain. CDR3 length: 15 residues. V was clipped by 9 bases and J by 2 bases, with 16 bases between them. Germline loops: CDR1 KGHSH, CDR2 LQKENI. In DNA form, the CDR3 reads TGTGCCAGTCCGCCGGGTGGAGCCAACACCGGGGAGCTGTTTTTT. This translates into CASPPGGANTGELFF.

The chain employs TRBV2 and TRBJ1-6, with 8 bases aligning to TRBD1. CDR3 length: 14 residues. Trimming cost V 4 bases and J 9 bases; bases outside gene matches: 5. Germline V gene sequence: CDR1 SNHLY, CDR2 FYNNEI. The CDR3 nucleotides are TGTGCCAGCAGTGTACAGGGGGTGGTTTCACCCCTCCACTTT. Translated: CASSVQGVVSPLHF. The full variable domain, rest sourced from reference TRBV2 and TRBJ1-6, is EPEVTQTPSHQVTQMGQEVILRCVPISNHLYFYWYRQILGQKVEFLVSFYNNEISEKSEIFDDQFSVERPDGSNFTLKIRSTKLEDSAMYFCASSVQGVVSPLHFGNGTRLTVT.

The rearrangement uses TRBV10-3 and TRBJ1-1, with 10 bases fitting TRBD1. Germline lookup yields CDR1 ENHRY and CDR2 SYGVKD. J gave up 0 bases and V 10 bases, and 2 bases lay outside the gene matches. The CDR3 has 13 amino acids. The CDR3 region is CATDRGMNTEAFF. CDR3 in DNA: TGTGCCACGGACAGGGGGATGAACACTGAAGCTTTCTTT.

The rearrangement joins TRBV11-2 to TRBJ1-1, with 7 bases fitting TRBD1. Per germline, CDR1 SGHAT and CDR2 FQNNGV. V lost 5 bases, J lost 5 bases, and 5 bases stayed unmatched. This CDR3 has 13 residues. The CDR3 DNA sequence: TGTGCCAGCAGCCCGCAGACAGGGACTGAAGCTTTCTTT. Its protein product is CASSPQTGTEAFF.

The chain has TRBV4-3 and TRBJ2-5; the D gene is possibly TRBD2 (6 bases). Germline CDR1 reads LGHNA; CDR2 reads YSLEER. This CDR3 comprises 15 residues. The germline V and J ends were trimmed by 0 bases and 4 bases, with 12 bases remaining between them. The CDR3, as DNA: TGCGCCAGCAGCCAAGAGAGGCGGCGGGGAGAGACCCAGTACTTC. This codes for CASSQERRRGETQYF.